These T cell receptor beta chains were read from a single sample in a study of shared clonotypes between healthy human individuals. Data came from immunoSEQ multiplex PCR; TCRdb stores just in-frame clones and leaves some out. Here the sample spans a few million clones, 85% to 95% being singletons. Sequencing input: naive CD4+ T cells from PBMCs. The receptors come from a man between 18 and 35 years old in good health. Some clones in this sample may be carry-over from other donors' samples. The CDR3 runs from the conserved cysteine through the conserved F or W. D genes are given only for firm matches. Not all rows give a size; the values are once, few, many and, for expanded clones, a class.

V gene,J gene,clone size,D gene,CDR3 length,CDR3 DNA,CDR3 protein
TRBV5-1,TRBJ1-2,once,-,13,TGCGCCAGCAGCTTGGTGGTCGGCTATGGCTACACCTTC,CASSLVVGYGYTF
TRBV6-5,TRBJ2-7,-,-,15,TGTGCCAGCAGTTACTCGAGGCAGGGATCCTCCGAGCAGTACTTC,CASSYSRQGSSEQYF
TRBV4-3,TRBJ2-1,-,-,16,TGCGCCAGCAGCGCGCACGGACAGCCGGGGTACAATGAGCAGTTCTTC,CASSAHGQPGYNEQFF
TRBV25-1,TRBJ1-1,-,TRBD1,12,TGTGCCAGCAGCGGGACAGGGCTTGAAGCTTTCTTT,CASSGTGLEAFF
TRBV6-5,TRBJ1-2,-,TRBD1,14,TGTGCCAGCAGTTACTCGGCCAGGGGGCTGGGCTACACCTTC,CASSYSARGLGYTF
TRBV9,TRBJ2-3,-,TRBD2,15,TGTGCCAGCAGCCCGGGAGGGGGGAGCACAGATACGCAGTATTTT,CASSPGGGSTDTQYF
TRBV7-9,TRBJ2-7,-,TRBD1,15,TGTGCCAGCAGAGGGGGACAGGGGAGCTCCTACGAGCAGTACTTC,CASRGGQGSSYEQYF
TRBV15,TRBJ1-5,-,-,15,TGTGCCACCAGCAGCGGACACCGGATGGGTCAGCCCCAGCATTTT,CATSSGHRMGQPQHF
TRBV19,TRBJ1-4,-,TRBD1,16,TGTGCCAGTAATAGGAGAGGGGGCGACACAACTGAAAAACTGTTTTTT,CASNRRGGDTTEKLFF
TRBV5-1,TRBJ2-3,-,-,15,TGCGCCAGCAGTGGGGCCATAGCAGGCACAGATACGCAGTATTTT,CASSGAIAGTDTQYF
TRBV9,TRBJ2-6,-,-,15,TGTGCCAGCAGCCAACAGGGAGCTGGGGCCAACGTCCTGACTTTC,CASSQQGAGANVLTF
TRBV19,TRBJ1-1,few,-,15,TGTGCCAGTAGTCCCCGTTTAGACTGGAACACTGAAGCTTTCTTT,CASSPRLDWNTEAFF
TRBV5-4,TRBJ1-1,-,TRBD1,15,TGTGCCAGCAGCACCTCCGGGGGGACAGGGGCTGAAGCTTTCTTT,CASSTSGGTGAEAFF
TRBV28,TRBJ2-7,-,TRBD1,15,TGTGCCAGCAGTTATCCCGGGACAGGCCACTACGAGCAGTACTTC,CASSYPGTGHYEQYF
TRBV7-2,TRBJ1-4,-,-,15,TGTGCCAGCAGCTACCGACAGATGACTAATGAAAAACTGTTTTTT,CASSYRQMTNEKLFF
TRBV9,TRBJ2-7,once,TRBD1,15,TGTGCCAGCAGCGTACTTTCAGGGGGCTTCAACGAGCAGTACTTC,CASSVLSGGFNEQYF
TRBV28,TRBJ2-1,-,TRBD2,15,TGTGCCAGCAGTTCGCCTAGCGGGGATTACAATGAGCAGTTCTTC,CASSSPSGDYNEQFF
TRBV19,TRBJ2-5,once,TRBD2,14,TGTGCCAGTAGTATTCCCGGGAGGGGTGGGTCCCAGTACTTC,CASSIPGRGGSQYF
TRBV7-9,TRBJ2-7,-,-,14,TGTGCCAGCAGCGCGCAGGGTGCAAAATACGAGCAGTACTTC,CASSAQGAKYEQYF
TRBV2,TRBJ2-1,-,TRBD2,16,TGTGCCAGCAGCGACGGACTAGCGGGGTCGTACAATGAGCAGTTCTTC,CASSDGLAGSYNEQFF
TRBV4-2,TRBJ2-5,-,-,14,TGTGCCAGCACGCCCTCCGCGGGATCAGAGACCCAGTACTTC,CASTPSAGSETQYF
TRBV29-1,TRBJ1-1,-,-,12,TGCAGCGTTGAGACGTCCCGGACTGAAGCTTTCTTT,CSVETSRTEAFF
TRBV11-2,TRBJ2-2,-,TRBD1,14,TGTGCCAGCAGCCGGACAGGGGTGGCCGGGGAGCTGTTTTTT,CASSRTGVAGELFF
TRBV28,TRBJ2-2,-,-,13,TGTGCCAGCACCACTAGCTTCACCGGGGAGCTGTTTTTT,CASTTSFTGELFF
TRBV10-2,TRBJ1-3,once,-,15,TGCGCCAGCAGCGAGGGGGGATTCTCTGGAAACACCATATATTTT,CASSEGGFSGNTIYF
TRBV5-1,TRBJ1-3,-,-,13,TGCGCCAGCAGCATCAACTCTGGAAACACCATATATTTT,CASSINSGNTIYF
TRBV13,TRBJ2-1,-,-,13,TGTGCCAGCAGCTTAAAGCCCCCCGATGAGCAGTTCTTC,CASSLKPPDEQFF
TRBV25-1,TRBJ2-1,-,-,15,TGTGCCAGCAGTGAATTGAAGAGCTCCTACAATGAGCAGTTCTTC,CASSELKSSYNEQFF
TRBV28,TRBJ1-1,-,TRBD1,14,TGTGCCAGCAGTTCCCTATTAGGGACAGGAGAAGCTTTCTTT,CASSSLLGTGEAFF
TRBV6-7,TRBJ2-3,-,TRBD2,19,TGTGCCAGCAGTACCGGGACTAGCGGGTCTTCTTACTGGGGGGATACGCAGTATTTT,CASSTGTSGSSYWGDTQYF
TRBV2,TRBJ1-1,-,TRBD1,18,TGTGCCAGCAGTGTCCTGCGGGACAGGGTTTTTACGAACACTGAAGCTTTCTTT,CASSVLRDRVFTNTEAFF